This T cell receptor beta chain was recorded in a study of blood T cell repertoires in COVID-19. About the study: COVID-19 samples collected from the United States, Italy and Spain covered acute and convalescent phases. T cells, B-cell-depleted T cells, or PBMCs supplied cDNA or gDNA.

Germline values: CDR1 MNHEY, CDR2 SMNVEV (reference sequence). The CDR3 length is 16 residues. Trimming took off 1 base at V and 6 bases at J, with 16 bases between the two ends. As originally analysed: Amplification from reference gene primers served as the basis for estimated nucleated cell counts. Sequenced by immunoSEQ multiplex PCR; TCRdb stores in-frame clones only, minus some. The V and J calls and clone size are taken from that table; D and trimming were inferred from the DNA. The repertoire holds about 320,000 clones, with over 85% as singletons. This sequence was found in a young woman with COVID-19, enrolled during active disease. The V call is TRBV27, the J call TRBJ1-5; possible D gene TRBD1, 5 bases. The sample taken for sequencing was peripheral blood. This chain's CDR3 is CASSLLGRRGSQPQHF. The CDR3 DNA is TGTGCCAGCAGTTTATTAGGGAGGCGGGGGAGTCAGCCCCAGCATTTT.